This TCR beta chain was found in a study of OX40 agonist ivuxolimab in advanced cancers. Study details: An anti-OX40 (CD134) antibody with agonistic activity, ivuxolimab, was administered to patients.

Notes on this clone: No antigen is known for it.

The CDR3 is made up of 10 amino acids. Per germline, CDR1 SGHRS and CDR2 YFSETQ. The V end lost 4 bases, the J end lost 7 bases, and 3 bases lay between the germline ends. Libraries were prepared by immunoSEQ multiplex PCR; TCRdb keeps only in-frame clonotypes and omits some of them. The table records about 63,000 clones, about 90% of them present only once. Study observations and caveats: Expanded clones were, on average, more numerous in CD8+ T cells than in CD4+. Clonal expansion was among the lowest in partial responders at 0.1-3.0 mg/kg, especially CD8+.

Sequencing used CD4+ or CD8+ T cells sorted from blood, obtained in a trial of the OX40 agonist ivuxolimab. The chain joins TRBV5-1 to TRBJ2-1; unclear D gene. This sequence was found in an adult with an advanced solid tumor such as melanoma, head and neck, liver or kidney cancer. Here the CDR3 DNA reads TGCGCCAGCAGCGGGAATGAGCAGTTCTTC. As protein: CASSGNEQFF.